The entry below describes one T cell receptor (beta chain). The antigen remains undetermined. The CDR3 runs to 16 residues. Germline V gene sequence: CDR1 SNHLY, CDR2 FYNNEI. Trimming cost V 8 bases and J 4 bases; bases outside gene matches: 10. TCRdb reanalysed the RT-PCR reads using MiXCR and keeps one entry per CDR3 protein. The sample has 200,000 to 300,000 distinct CDR3 sequences, more than 10% seen once. This specimen comes from a study of response to subunit inactivated influenza vaccine. Whole-study results and caveats: The authors proposed limited new T cell recruitment per seasonal influenza vaccination.

This chain uses TRBV2 with TRBJ2-2, with TRBD2 matching over 10 bases. The source was non-naive T cells sorted from PBMCs, collected approximately 15 days before vaccination. This sequence originates from a man between 45 and 60 years old who received an inactivated influenza vaccine. The CDR3 loop reads CASVGSGGRVTGELFF. CDR3 in DNA: TGTGCCAGCGTCGGTAGCGGGGGGCGGGTCACCGGGGAGCTGTTTTTT.